This T cell receptor (beta chain) was sequenced in a study of blood T cell repertoires in COVID-19. At the level of the study: Samples of COVID-19 (acute and convalescent) were obtained from the United States, Italy and Spain. The cDNA or gDNA used as material had been derived from T cells, B-cell-depleted T cells, or PBMCs.

How the authors handled the data: Estimation of nucleated cell counts relied on the amplification of reference gene primers. Profiled with immunoSEQ multiplex PCR; TCRdb holds only in-frame clones, not every one. Clonal size and the V and J genes are those of that table, whereas D and trimming came from the DNA. The sample contains under 80,000 clones, about 80% of which appear only once. Germline V gene data show CDR1 as SGDLS and CDR2 as YYNGEE. Trimming left V 0 bases short and J 6 bases short, with 19 bases between. The CDR3 spans 16 residues. The receptor comes from a man between 45 and 60 years old with acute or convalescent COVID-19. What was sequenced was peripheral blood. The chain couples TRBV9 to TRBJ2-7; TRBD1 might be the D (6 bases). The CDR3 nucleotides read TGTGCCAGCAGCGTAGCTCCTACAGGGCCGCAGGGCGAGCAGTACTTC. Translation: CASSVAPTGPQGEQYF.